The 23 T cell receptor beta chains presented below share a single source sample, sequenced in a study of T cells in Graves' hyperthyroidism and ophthalmopathy. From RNA transcripts, TCR beta CDR3 regions were amplified. Carried out on the TCR CDR3, a first-round RT-PCR used the HTBI primer set. Via MiXCR, TCRdb re-called the multiplex PCR reads, giving one row per CDR3 protein. The sample contains hundreds of thousands of distinct CDR3 sequences, roughly 13% of which appear only once. The sample was blood. The source is a woman in her late teens or twenties with Graves' hyperthyroidism.

This clonotype was counted only a few times. The CDR3 DNA sequence: TGTGCCAGTAGCCTCATGGACCACACAGATACGCAGTATTTT. This codes for CASSLMDHTDTQYF. The chain is built from TRBV19 and TRBJ2-3; D is unresolved. Germline CDR1 LNHDA, CDR2 SQIVND (reference sequence). There are 14 residues in the CDR3. The germline V and J ends were trimmed by 6 bases and 2 bases, with 12 bases remaining between them.

This clonotype was detected many times. V usage is TRBV29-1 and J usage is TRBJ2-3; 12 bases align to TRBD2. The CDR3 extends over 14 amino acids. Germline V CDR1 and CDR2: SQVTM, ANQGSEA. V shed 6 bases, J shed 1 base, and the junction held 2 bases outside the gene matches. The CDR3 region has the DNA TGCAGCGTCCGGACTAGCGGGGGCACAGATACGCAGTATTTT. Amino acid sequence: CSVRTSGGTDTQYF.

This clonotype was observed many times. The rearrangement uses TRBV7-9 and TRBJ2-7; 9 positions agree with TRBD2. CDR1 and CDR2 (germline): SEHNR, FQNEAQ (reference sequence). The junction had 8 bases not matched to a gene; V was cut back by 5 bases and J by 6 bases. The CDR3 runs to 14 residues. CDR3 amino acids: CASSPGLAQLEQYF. In nucleotides, the CDR3 is TGTGCCAGCAGCCCTGGACTAGCGCAACTCGAGCAGTACTTC.

This clonotype was recorded at least ten times. The V call is TRBV28, the J call TRBJ1-5; no clear D gene. The CDR3 is 14 residues long. Trimming cost V 3 bases and J 3 bases, with 9 bases left between them. Germline-derived CDR1 and CDR2 are MDHEN and SYDVKM. CDR3 residues: CASSFGPANQPQHF. The CDR3 nucleotides read TGTGCCAGCAGTTTTGGCCCCGCCAATCAGCCCCAGCATTTT. Filled out from reference TRBV28 and TRBJ1-5, the complete variable domain reads DVKVTQSSRYLVKRTGEKVFLECVQDMDHENMFWYRQDPGLGLRLIYFSYDVKMKEKGDIPEGYSVSREKKERFSLILESASTNQTSMYLCASSFGPANQPQHFGDGTRLSIL.

This clonotype has a count of ten or more. The CDR3 nucleotides are TGCAGTGCTGCAGGGAAGGGGGCAACTAATGAAAAACTGTTTTTT. Its protein product is CSAAGKGATNEKLFF. The gene calls are TRBV20-1 and TRBJ1-4, with D maybe TRBD1 (6 bases). Trimming removed 5 bases at V and 0 bases at J, with 13 bases between. The CDR3 has 15 amino acids. Germline CDR1 reads DFQATT; CDR2 reads SNEGSKA (reference sequence).

This clonotype was seen at least ten times. The chain carries TRBV30 and TRBJ2-1; 11 nucleotides match TRBD2. This CDR3 is 17 amino acids long. The germline gives CDR1 GTSNPN, CDR2 SVGIG (reference sequence). J lost 7 bases, V lost 0 bases, and 11 bases had no gene match. In DNA, the CDR3 is TGTGCCTGGAGTGTACATAGGACTAGCGGGCACTCAAATGAGCAGTTCTTC. It is translated as CAWSVHRTSGHSNEQFF. Combining the CDR3 with reference TRBV30 and TRBJ2-1 gives the whole variable domain SQTIHQWPATLVQPVGSPLSLECTVEGTSNPNLYWYRQAAGRGLQLLFYSVGIGQISSEVPQNLSASRPQDRQFILSSKKLLLSDSGFYLCAWSVHRTSGHSNEQFFGPGTRLTVL.

This clonotype was picked up many times. V usage is TRBV6-2 or TRBV6-3 and J usage is TRBJ2-1, with 11 bases lining up with TRBD2. J was trimmed by 8 bases and V by 6 bases; bases with no gene match: 12. The germline V gene has CDR1 MNHEY and CDR2 SVGEGT. The CDR3 length is 16 residues. The CDR3 coding sequence is TGTGCCAGCAGGGGGGTAGCGGGAGGGCGTTTGTATGAGCAGTTCTTC. Amino acids: CASRGVAGGRLYEQFF.

This clonotype was recorded a few times. The chain carries TRBV6-1 and TRBJ2-7; 10 positions match TRBD1. The CDR3 contains 14 residues. With V trimmed by 6 bases and J by 3 bases, 5 bases remained unmatched. The germline V gene encodes CDR1 MNHNS and CDR2 SASEGT. The CDR3 region has the DNA TGTGCCAGCAGAGAGACAGGGGGCGTCTACGAGCAGTACTTC. Translation gives CASRETGGVYEQYF.

The V gene is TRBV15, the J gene TRBJ2-7; D perhaps matches TRBD1 (5 bases). Germline assignment: CDR1 LNHNV and CDR2 YYDKDF (reference sequence). This CDR3 has 13 amino acids. V was shortened by 8 bases and J by 3 bases, with 14 bases between the two germline ends. Here the CDR3 DNA reads TGTGCCACCGGCACAAGGGGTATCTACGAGCAGTACTTC. This gives the protein CATGTRGIYEQYF.

This chain links TRBV12-3 or TRBV12-4 with TRBJ1-1, with 10 bases that match TRBD1. The CDR3 covers 14 residues. V lost 1 base, J lost 7 bases, and 3 bases stayed unmatched. The CDR3 loop is CASSLGTGGIEAFF. CDR3 DNA sequence: TGTGCCAGCAGTTTAGGGACAGGGGGTATTGAAGCTTTCTTT.

This clonotype occurred many times. The chain links TRBV6-1 to TRBJ2-7; no firm D call. CDR1 and CDR2 from the germline V gene are MNHNS and SASEGT. CDR3 length: 14 residues. V lost 3 bases and J lost 4, with 13 bases in between. CDR3 amino acids: CASSDRPDRYEQYF. The CDR3 coding sequence is TGTGCCAGCAGTGATCGCCCAGATCGATACGAGCAGTACTTC.

The table lists this clonotype with many counts. The chain carries TRBV20-1 and TRBJ1-5; 9 nucleotides align to TRBD1. The germline V gene has CDR1 DFQATT and CDR2 SNEGSKA (reference sequence). The CDR3 sequence is 15 residues long. V trimming: 4 bases; J trimming: 2 bases; junction bases outside the gene matches: 6. CDR3 residues: CSAITTGGGNQPQHF. Written as DNA, the CDR3 is TGCAGTGCTATAACTACAGGGGGCGGCAATCAGCCCCAGCATTTT.

This clonotype was picked up many times. The DNA of the CDR3 is TGCAGCCCCCCTCGAGGTAACACAGATACGCAGTATTTT. Amino acid sequence: CSPPRGNTDTQYF. The chain carries TRBV20-1 and TRBJ2-3; no clear D. The germline CDR1 and CDR2 sequences are DFQATT and SNEGSKA (reference sequence). This CDR3 is 13 amino acids long.

This clonotype was detected many times. The chain employs TRBV28 and TRBJ2-7; the D is unclear. This CDR3 has 16 residues. V lost 4 bases, J lost 3 bases, and 19 bases lay in between. Germline assignment: CDR1 MDHEN and CDR2 SYDVKM. The CDR3 bases are TGTGCCAGCAGTTGGCCCGTCCGCCGCTCTATCTACGAGCAGTACTTC. It translates to CASSWPVRRSIYEQYF.

This clonotype was recorded a few times. This sequence joins TRBV10-1 and TRBJ2-3; D is uncertain. V was shortened by 6 bases and J by 3 bases, with 16 bases between the two germline ends. Germline V gene lookup returns CDR1 WNHNN and CDR2 SYGVQD (reference sequence). There are 15 residues in the CDR3. As DNA, the CDR3 is TGCGCCAGCAGATCGGACCGCAGTCGGACAGATACGCAGTATTTT. It specifies CASRSDRSRTDTQYF.

This clonotype has a count of ten or more. The V gene is TRBV12-3 or TRBV12-4, the J gene TRBJ1-6; the match to TRBD1 covers 8 bases. V trimming: 1 base; J trimming: 7 bases; junction bases outside the gene matches: 9. The CDR3 runs 17 residues. The CDR3 DNA follows: TGTGCCAGCAGTTTAGACCCCCCAGGGGGCTGGAATTCACCCCTCCACTTT. Amino acid sequence: CASSLDPPGGWNSPLHF.

The table lists this clonotype with many counts. The V call is TRBV6-1, the J call TRBJ2-1; 7 bases align to TRBD2. V gave up 6 bases and J gave up 6 bases; unmatched junction bases: 8. Germline V CDR1 and CDR2: MNHNS, SASEGT. This CDR3 is 14 amino acids long. The CDR3 region has the DNA TGTGCCAGCAGCGTGGGGGGGGTAGGCAATGAGCAGTTCTTC. This sequence encodes CASSVGGVGNEQFF.

Only one count was recorded for this clonotype. The rearrangement links TRBV3-1 to TRBJ2-1, with D tentatively TRBD2 (6 bases). The germline V gene has CDR1 LGHDT and CDR2 YNNKEL (reference sequence). V was shortened by 8 bases and J by 2 bases, with 10 bases between the two germline ends. CDR3 length: 13 residues. In DNA, the CDR3 is TGTGCCAGCGAAGGGACTGCCTACAATGAGCAGTTCTTC. The encoded protein is CASEGTAYNEQFF.

This clonotype has ten or more counts. This rearrangement joins TRBV6-2 or TRBV6-3 to TRBJ2-5; 8 bases are shared with TRBD1. Germline V CDR1 and CDR2: MNHEY, SVGEGT. The length of the CDR3 is 15 residues. With 7 bases clipped from V and 5 bases from J, the junction kept 12 bases outside the gene matches. Written as DNA, the CDR3 is TGTGCCAGCAACTCGGGACAGGAGTTAGGGGAGACCCAGTACTTC. It specifies CASNSGQELGETQYF.

This clonotype has a handful of counts. This chain links TRBV4-1 with TRBJ2-1; possible D gene TRBD2, 6 bases. Germline V CDR1 and CDR2: MGHRA, YSYEKL. Trimming stripped 2 bases from V and 0 bases from J, with 20 bases between. The CDR3 extends over 19 amino acids. CDR3 DNA sequence: TGCGCCAGCAGCCAAAAGAGCATGGGACTTCCGTCCTCCTACAATGAGCAGTTCTTC. As protein: CASSQKSMGLPSSYNEQFF.

Many counts were recorded for this clonotype. The chain carries TRBV28 and TRBJ1-5, with 12 bases aligning to TRBD1. Germline V gives CDR1 MDHEN, CDR2 SYDVKM. There are 15 residues in the CDR3. V lost 3 bases, J lost 6 bases, and 3 bases stayed unmatched. The chain's CDR3 is CASSLGTGGIQPQHF. Written as DNA, the CDR3 is TGTGCCAGCAGTTTGGGGACAGGGGGCATTCAGCCCCAGCATTTT.

In its sample, this clonotype was seen many times. The genes are TRBV20-1 and TRBJ2-3, with 7 bases that match TRBD2. With 6 bases clipped from V and 5 bases from J, the junction kept 17 bases outside the gene matches. The CDR3 extends over 16 amino acids. The germline gives CDR1 DFQATT, CDR2 SNEGSKA (reference sequence). The CDR3 nucleotides are TGCAGTGCCCCTCCACGTCGCGGGAGTCAGGTAGATACGCAGTATTTT. It specifies CSAPPRRGSQVDTQYF.

In its sample, this clonotype was seen many times. The gene calls are TRBV2 and TRBJ1-2; TRBD1 might be the D (5 bases). This CDR3 has 14 residues. CDR1 and CDR2 from the germline V gene are SNHLY and FYNNEI. Trimming took 2 bases from V and 6 from J, leaving 13 bases between them. The CDR3 region is CASSERAGHNGYTF. CDR3 nucleotides: TGTGCCAGCAGTGAAAGGGCAGGGCATAATGGCTACACCTTC.